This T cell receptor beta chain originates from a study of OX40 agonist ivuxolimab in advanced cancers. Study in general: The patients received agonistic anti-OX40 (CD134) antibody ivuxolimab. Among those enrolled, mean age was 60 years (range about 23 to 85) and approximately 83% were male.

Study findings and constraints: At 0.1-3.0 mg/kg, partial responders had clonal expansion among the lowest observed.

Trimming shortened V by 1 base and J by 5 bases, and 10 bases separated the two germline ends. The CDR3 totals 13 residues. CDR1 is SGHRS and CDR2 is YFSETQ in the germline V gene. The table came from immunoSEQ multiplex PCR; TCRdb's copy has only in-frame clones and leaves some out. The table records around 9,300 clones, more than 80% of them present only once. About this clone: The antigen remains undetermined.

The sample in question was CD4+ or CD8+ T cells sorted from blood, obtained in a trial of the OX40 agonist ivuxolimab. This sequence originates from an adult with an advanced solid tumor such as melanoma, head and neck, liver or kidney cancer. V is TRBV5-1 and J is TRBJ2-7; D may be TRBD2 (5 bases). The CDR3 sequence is CASSLYRENEQYF. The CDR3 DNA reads TGCGCCAGCAGCTTGTATAGGGAGAACGAGCAGTACTTC.